This TCR beta chain was sequenced in a study of T cells in Graves' hyperthyroidism and ophthalmopathy. This clonotype was detected ten times or more. The CDR3 regions of TCR beta were amplified from RNA transcripts. The HTBI set primed first-round TCR CDR3 RT-PCR. TCRdb passed the multiplex PCR reads through MiXCR, listing each CDR3 protein once. The data contain 270,000 or so distinct CDR3 sequences, under 30% of them singletons. This TCR was sampled from a man aged 40-55 years with Graves' hyperthyroidism that later progressed to Graves' ophthalmopathy. Sequencing was carried out using blood.

The CDR3 loop reads CASSLNGGDQPQHF. In DNA form, the CDR3 reads TGTGCCAGCAGTTTAAACGGGGGAGATCAGCCCCAGCATTTT. The chain uses TRBV27 and TRBJ1-5; possibly TRBD1 for D (5 bases). In germline, CDR1 is MNHEY, CDR2 SMNVEV (reference sequence). CDR3 length: 14 amino acids. V dropped 2 bases and J dropped 5 bases, with 10 bases sitting between them.